This TCR beta chain was profiled in a study of cytomegalovirus exposure and HLA in healthy donors. Study-wide results and caveats: The dataset shows that most TCR sequences were rare, while some public TCRs occurred in many donors. Three of the chains that were CMV-associated were confirmed in vitro to be specific for CMV antigens.

With respect to this clone: Antigen: not known.

Both 60 Vbeta primers and 13 Jbeta primers went into the PCR. Assay: immunoSEQ multiplex PCR; the TCRdb copy retains only in-frame clones and omits some. This table holds roughly 120,000 clones, 77% found once. The source is a woman between 40 and 55 years old in good health and CMV-seropositive. What was sequenced was PBMCs.

The CDR3 loop reads CASSETRSGYEEQFF. In nucleotides, the CDR3 is TGTGCCAGCAGTGAGACTAGGTCTGGGTATGAGGAGCAGTTCTTC. The genes are TRBV6-1 and TRBJ2-1, with D possibly TRBD2 on 6 matching bases. Per germline, CDR1 MNHNS and CDR2 SASEGT. Trimming pared 3 bases from V and 10 bases from J, leaving 19 bases between. The CDR3 consists of 15 residues.